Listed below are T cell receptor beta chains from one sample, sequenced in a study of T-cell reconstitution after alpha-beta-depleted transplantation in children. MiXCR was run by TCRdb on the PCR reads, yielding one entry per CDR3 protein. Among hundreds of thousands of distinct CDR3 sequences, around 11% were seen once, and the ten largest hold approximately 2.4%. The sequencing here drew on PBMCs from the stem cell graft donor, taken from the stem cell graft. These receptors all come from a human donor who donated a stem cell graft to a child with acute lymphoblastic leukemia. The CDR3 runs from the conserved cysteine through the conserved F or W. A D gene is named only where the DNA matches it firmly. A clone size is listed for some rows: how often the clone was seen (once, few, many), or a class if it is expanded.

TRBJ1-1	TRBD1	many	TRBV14	TGTGCCAGCAGCCAAAGGTCCCTCAGGGGGACTGAAGCTTTCTTT	CASSQRSLRGTEAFF
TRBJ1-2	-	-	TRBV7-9	TGTGCCAGCAGCTCCACAGAGAACTATGGCTACACCTTC	CASSSTENYGYTF
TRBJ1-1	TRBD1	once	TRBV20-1	TGCAGTGGCCCAGGACAGGTGAACACTGAAGCTTTCTTT	CSGPGQVNTEAFF
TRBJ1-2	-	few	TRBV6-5	TGTGCCAGCAGTCCCCCAACGGGCTCGGTCTATGGCTACACCTTC	CASSPPTGSVYGYTF
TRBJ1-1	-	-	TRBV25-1	TGTGCCAGCAGTCTTAGCGGGAACGCTGAAGCTTTCTTT	CASSLSGNAEAFF
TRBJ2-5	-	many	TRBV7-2	TGTGCCAGCAGCTTAAATCGGGGGGCGATAGAAGAGACCCAGTACTTC	CASSLNRGAIEETQYF
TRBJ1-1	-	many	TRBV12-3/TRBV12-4	TGTGCCAGCAGTTTCAGAGACACTGAAGCTTTCTTT	CASSFRDTEAFF
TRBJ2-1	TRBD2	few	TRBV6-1	TGTGCCAGCAGTCAAGAGGCTAGCGGTGCCTACAATGAGCAGTTCTTC	CASSQEASGAYNEQFF
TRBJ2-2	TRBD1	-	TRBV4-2	TGTGCCAGCAGCCAGCGGGACAGGGGCTTGGGGGAGCTGTTTTTT	CASSQRDRGLGELFF
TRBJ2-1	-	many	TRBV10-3	TGTGCCATCAGTGAGACCCATGAGCAGTTCTTC	CAISETHEQFF
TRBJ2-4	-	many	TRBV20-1	TGCAGTGCTAGAGATCGAATGACTTTAAGACCGCTAGCCAAAAACATTCAGTACTTC	CSARDRMTLRPLAKNIQYF
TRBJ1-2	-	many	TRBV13	TGTGCCAGCAGCTCCGGCCCCTATGGCTACACCTTC	CASSSGPYGYTF
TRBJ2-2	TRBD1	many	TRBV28	TGTGCCAGCAACATCATCGGACAGGGAAGAACCGGGGAGCTGTTTTTT	CASNIIGQGRTGELFF
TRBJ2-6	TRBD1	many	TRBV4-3	TGCGCCAGCAGCCAAGATTTCACAGGGGGCTTTTCTGGGGCCAACGTCCTGACTTTC	CASSQDFTGGFSGANVLTF
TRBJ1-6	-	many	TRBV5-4	TGTGCCAGCAGCCCCCAGTATAATTCACCCCTCCACTTT	CASSPQYNSPLHF
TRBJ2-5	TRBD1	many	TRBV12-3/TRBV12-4	TGTGCCAGCAGTGGGGTGGGACAGGGGTCGGAGACCCAGTACTTC	CASSGVGQGSETQYF
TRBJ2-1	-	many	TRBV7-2	TGTGCCAGCAGCTTAGTAGGGCCGGGATCCTACAATGAGCAGTTCTTC	CASSLVGPGSYNEQFF
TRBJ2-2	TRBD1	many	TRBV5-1	TGCGCCAGCAGGTGGACAGGGAACACCGGGGAGCTGTTTTTT	CASRWTGNTGELFF
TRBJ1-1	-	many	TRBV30	TGTGCCTGGACTTGGGCGGGACGAACCATGGAGGCTTTCTTT	CAWTWAGRTMEAFF
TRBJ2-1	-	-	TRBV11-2	TGTGCCAGCAGCTTAGTCGACAGGTATATTCGCGATGAGCAGTTCTTC	CASSLVDRYIRDEQFF
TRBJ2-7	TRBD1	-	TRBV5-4	TGTGCCAGCAGCCCCCGGGACAGAAACTACGAGCAGTACTTC	CASSPRDRNYEQYF
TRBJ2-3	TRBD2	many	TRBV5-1	TGCGCCAGCAGCTTGTCTCCAGCGGGAGTTGCAGATACGCAGTATTTT	CASSLSPAGVADTQYF
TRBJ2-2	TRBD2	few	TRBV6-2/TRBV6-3	TGTGCCAGCAGTTACCGGACTAGCGGGGCCGGGGAGCTGTTTTTT	CASSYRTSGAGELFF